This is a list of T cell receptor beta chains from one sample in a study of shared clonotypes between healthy human individuals. The assay was immunoSEQ multiplex PCR, and TCRdb's table has in-frame clones only and misses some. Of 450,000 to 600,000 clones listed, roughly 85% were seen once; the top ten hold more than 10%. The sequencing input was PBMCs. The receptors were gathered from a woman between 40 and 55 years old in good health. Some clones in this sample may be carry-over from other donors' samples. Each CDR3 is given with its conserved first and last residue. D genes are given only for firm matches. Some rows have no size entry. The others give once, few or many, or a class for an expanded clone.

V gene	CDR3 length	J gene	D gene	clone size	CDR3 DNA	CDR3 protein
TRBV4-1	13	TRBJ1-2	.	.	TGCGCCAGCAGCCAAAACAGGTTCCGTGGCTACACCTTC	CASSQNRFRGYTF
TRBV11-2	16	TRBJ2-7	.	.	TGTGCCAGCAGCTTAGCTTGGGACCCGAGCTCCTACGAGCAGTACTTC	CASSLAWDPSSYEQYF
TRBV5-1	13	TRBJ1-1	.	.	TGCGCCAGCAGCTCCCCAGGGAACACTGAAGCTTTCTTT	CASSSPGNTEAFF
TRBV28	15	TRBJ2-3	TRBD2	.	TGTGCCAGCAGTTTATCTGGACTAGCGGAAGATACGCAGTATTTT	CASSLSGLAEDTQYF
TRBV27	16	TRBJ1-5	.	once	TGTGCCAGCAGTCCCCTACGGACGCAGAGCAATCAGCCCCAGCATTTT	CASSPLRTQSNQPQHF
TRBV28	11	TRBJ2-1	.	.	TGTGCGTCTAGCGACTACAATGAGCAGTTCTTC	CASSDYNEQFF
TRBV7-2	17	TRBJ2-2	TRBD2	.	TGTGCCAGCAGCCCACGGGGCGGGAGGGCTGACACCGGGGAGCTGTTTTTT	CASSPRGGRADTGELFF
TRBV27	12	TRBJ2-7	.	.	TGTGCCAGCAGTCCTACTGGCTACGAGCAGTACTTC	CASSPTGYEQYF
TRBV5-1	14	TRBJ1-1	TRBD1	.	TGCGCCAGCAGCATCCGGGACAGAGGCACTGAAGCTTTCTTT	CASSIRDRGTEAFF
TRBV7-9	12	TRBJ2-7	.	.	TGTGCCAGCAGCCAGGAAAGGTACGAGCAGTACTTC	CASSQERYEQYF
TRBV5-1	16	TRBJ2-6	.	few	TGCGCCAGCAGCTTGGTACAGGGAGCTGGGGCCAACGTCCTGACTTTC	CASSLVQGAGANVLTF
TRBV19	14	TRBJ1-5	.	.	TGTGCCAGTAGTCCCCGGACATATTTAGAGCCCCAGCATTTT	CASSPRTYLEPQHF
TRBV5-5	15	TRBJ2-1	.	.	TGTGCCAGCAGCTTCTCGCAGGGATCCCAATGGGAGCAGTTCTTC	CASSFSQGSQWEQFF
TRBV5-8	15	TRBJ2-1	TRBD1	.	TGTGCCAGCAGCTTCGACAGGGGGCGGGCGGATGAGCAGTTCTTC	CASSFDRGRADEQFF
TRBV29-1	12	TRBJ2-7	TRBD1	.	TGCAGCGCAGGGAGGACAGGGGACGAGCAGTACTTC	CSAGRTGDEQYF
TRBV9	16	TRBJ1-1	.	many	TGTGCCAGCAGCGTAACTCAGGGGCCGAGGGACACTGAAGCTTTCTTT	CASSVTQGPRDTEAFF
TRBV30	13	TRBJ2-1	.	.	TGTGCCTCCACGTTCGACACTCACAATGAGCAGTTCTTC	CASTFDTHNEQFF
TRBV19	15	TRBJ1-4	.	.	TGTGCCAGTAGTATCGTCGCCCGCGCTAATGAAAAACTGTTTTTT	CASSIVARANEKLFF
TRBV7-3	14	TRBJ2-7	.	.	TGTGCCAGGTTTAGTAAATACAGTGCCGTGGGGCAGTACTTC	CARFSKYSAVGQYF
TRBV5-1	15	TRBJ1-1	.	.	TGCGCCAGCAGCAAAAGGACCCAGGGGAACACTGAAGCTTTCTTT	CASSKRTQGNTEAFF
TRBV2	15	TRBJ2-1	TRBD2	.	TGTGCCAGCAGTGAACTGGTGGGAGGGGTGGGTGAGCAGTTCTTC	CASSELVGGVGEQFF
TRBV5-5	14	TRBJ1-2	.	.	TGTGCCAGCACCTTAGGCTTTTCTAACTATGGCTACACCTTC	CASTLGFSNYGYTF
TRBV30	13	TRBJ1-1	.	.	TGTGCCTGGAAGATAAACAGGGACACTGAAGCTTTCTTT	CAWKINRDTEAFF
TRBV11-2	15	TRBJ2-1	TRBD2	.	TGTGCCAGCAGCCCTTTAGCGGGAGGTTCCAATGAGCAGTTCTTC	CASSPLAGGSNEQFF
TRBV29-1	12	TRBJ2-2	.	.	TGCAGCGTTGGAAGGAACGCCGGGGAGCTGTTTTTT	CSVGRNAGELFF
TRBV6-1	13	TRBJ2-7	.	.	TGTGCCAGCAGTGGGCCGGGGACCTACGAGCAGTACTTC	CASSGPGTYEQYF
TRBV19	15	TRBJ2-1	TRBD2	many	TGTGCCAGTAGTACGACTAGCGGGAGGAGAGATGAGCAGTTCTTC	CASSTTSGRRDEQFF
TRBV28	16	TRBJ2-1	.	.	TGTGCCAGCAGTTTACCCTCCAGGAGAGTACACAATGAGCAGTTCTTC	CASSLPSRRVHNEQFF
TRBV18	15	TRBJ1-2	.	once	TGTGCCAGCTCACCACCGGTCGCCAGGCAGTGGGGCTACACCTTC	CASSPPVARQWGYTF
TRBV9	14	TRBJ2-7	TRBD2	few	TGTGCCAGCAGCCCACTCGGGACTAGTCACGAGCAGTACTTC	CASSPLGTSHEQYF
TRBV7-8	13	TRBJ1-2	.	few	TGTGCCAGCAGCTTAGACACCCACTATGGCTACACCTTC	CASSLDTHYGYTF
TRBV7-3	15	TRBJ2-7	TRBD2	.	TGTGCCAGCAGCCCGGGGGGATTGGCCGGAAGCGAGCAGTACTTC	CASSPGGLAGSEQYF
TRBV7-8	14	TRBJ2-5	TRBD2	.	TGTGCCAGCAGCTTAAGACTAGCCCCACAGACCCAGTACTTC	CASSLRLAPQTQYF
TRBV27	17	TRBJ2-5	TRBD1	many	TGTGCCAGCACCTCGGGTAGGGGGCAGGGTACGAAGAAGACCCAGTACTTC	CASTSGRGQGTKKTQYF
TRBV30	14	TRBJ1-6	.	.	TGTGCCTGGAGCCTGGACAGAAATAATTCACCCCTCCACTTT	CAWSLDRNNSPLHF
TRBV28	10	TRBJ1-1	.	.	TGTGCCAGCAAGGGGTCGTTCTCTTTCTTT	CASKGSFSFF
TRBV28	14	TRBJ1-2	.	.	TGTGCCAGCAGTTTCAAATCTCAAAACTATGGCTACACCTTC	CASSFKSQNYGYTF
TRBV11-2	11	TRBJ2-7	.	.	TGTGCCAGCAGCTCGACCTACGAGCAGTACTTC	CASSSTYEQYF
TRBV7-8	14	TRBJ2-5	.	many	TGTGCCAGCAGCGAACAGGATTACCAAGAGACCCAGTACTTC	CASSEQDYQETQYF
TRBV19	15	TRBJ2-2	.	.	TGTGCCAGTAGTAGAGGTGGGAGTAATACCGGGGAGCTGTTTTTT	CASSRGGSNTGELFF
TRBV5-6	15	TRBJ2-7	TRBD1	.	TGTGCCAGCAGCAGGACAGGGGACGGGTCCTACGAGCAGTACTTC	CASSRTGDGSYEQYF
TRBV5-1	16	TRBJ2-5	TRBD2	.	TGCGCCAGCAGCACCACTAGCGGGGGCAGCCAAGAGACCCAGTACTTC	CASSTTSGGSQETQYF
TRBV4-1	15	TRBJ2-1	.	.	TGCGCCAGCAGCCAAGTCGGGACACGGAACAATGAGCAGTTCTTC	CASSQVGTRNNEQFF
TRBV23-1	15	TRBJ1-5	TRBD1	.	TGCGCCAGCAGTCATGACAGGGGAGCCAATCAGCCCCAGCATTTT	CASSHDRGANQPQHF
TRBV6-5	13	TRBJ2-5	.	.	TGTGCCAGCAGTTACCCGGGGACAGAGACCCAGTACTTC	CASSYPGTETQYF
TRBV6-5	13	TRBJ1-2	TRBD1	many	TGTGCCAGCAGTTACTACAGGGGGTCGCTGCACACCTTC	CASSYYRGSLHTF
TRBV30	15	TRBJ2-3	TRBD2	.	TGTGCCTGGAGTGTTGGGGGGGGGAGCACAGATACGCAGTATTTT	CAWSVGGGSTDTQYF
TRBV30	13	TRBJ2-3	.	.	TGTGCCTGGAGTGTACTTGGGCCAGATACGCAGTATTTT	CAWSVLGPDTQYF
TRBV10-2	14	TRBJ2-2	.	.	TGCGCCAGCAGTGAGGGTAGAAACACCGGGGAGCTGTTTTTT	CASSEGRNTGELFF
TRBV9	16	TRBJ2-3	.	.	TGTGCCAGCAGCGTAGCTGACGTTAGCTCGGGAGATACGCAGTATTTT	CASSVADVSSGDTQYF
TRBV20-1	11	TRBJ2-1	.	.	TGCAGTGCTAGGTCTTCAGATGAGCAGTTCTTC	CSARSSDEQFF
TRBV5-4	13	TRBJ2-3	.	.	TGTGCCAGCAGTGCCCACACCACAGATACGCAGTATTTT	CASSAHTTDTQYF
TRBV5-4	16	TRBJ2-7	TRBD2	.	TGTGCCAGCAGCTTGGGCGGCGCGGGAGGAGCCTACGAGCAGTACTTC	CASSLGGAGGAYEQYF
TRBV20-1	11	TRBJ2-5	.	.	TGCAGTGCTAGAGCTAGCGAGACCCAGTACTTC	CSARASETQYF
TRBV10-3	14	TRBJ2-7	TRBD2	few	TGTGCCATCACCCCGACTAGCGGGAGTTACGAGCAGTACTTC	CAITPTSGSYEQYF
TRBV5-1	16	TRBJ2-2	TRBD2	few	TGCGCCAGCAGCTTGGTTGCTAGCGGAGCTACCGGGGAGCTGTTTTTT	CASSLVASGATGELFF
TRBV28	14	TRBJ1-2	TRBD1	.	TGTGCCAGCAGTAATGACAGGGGGCAGTATGGCTACACCTTC	CASSNDRGQYGYTF
TRBV7-2	16	TRBJ2-7	TRBD1	.	TGTGCCAGCAGTAAAACCGGGACAGGGGGCTCCTACGAGCAGTACTTC	CASSKTGTGGSYEQYF
TRBV30	15	TRBJ2-6	.	.	TGTGCCTGGAGTGTACAGAGCTCTGGGGCCAACGTCCTGACTTTC	CAWSVQSSGANVLTF